These 23 T cell receptor beta chains were all obtained from the same sample, sequenced in a study of T cell changes during pregnancy in multiple sclerosis. Assay used: immunoSEQ multiplex PCR; TCRdb lists only in-frame clones, some missing. Of roughly 40,000 clones in the sample, roughly 90% were seen once. The sample consisted of CD8+ T cells from peripheral blood mononuclear cells, taken in the first trimester of pregnancy. The receptors shown here come from a female donor with multiple sclerosis, enrolled in a pregnancy study.

The gene calls are TRBV4-1 and TRBJ2-3, with D perhaps matching TRBD2 (7 bases). V lost 0 bases and J lost 5, with 12 bases in between. CDR3 length: 15 residues. The germline V gene encodes CDR1 MGHRA and CDR2 YSYEKL. The CDR3 coding sequence is TGCGCCAGCAGCCAAGAGGGGGGGCCGATAGATACGCAGTATTTT. The encoded protein is CASSQEGGPIDTQYF.

V usage is TRBV4-2 and J usage is TRBJ1-2, with D uncertain. Trimming stripped 4 bases from V and 6 bases from J, with 15 bases between. Germline CDR1 LGHNA, CDR2 YNFKEQ. CDR3 size: 14 residues. In DNA form, the CDR3 reads TGTGCCAGCAGCCCAAACCGGGGTGCTCATGGCTACACCTTC. It encodes CASSPNRGAHGYTF.

The chain recombines TRBV2 with TRBJ1-4; 7 nucleotides line up with TRBD1. Germline loops: CDR1 SNHLY, CDR2 FYNNEI. The CDR3 contains 14 residues. V was clipped by 1 base and J by 8 bases; unmatched bases: 4. DNA for the CDR3: TGTGCCAGCAGTGAAGAAAAGGACAGGGAAAAACTGTTTTTT. Its translation: CASSEEKDREKLFF.

The chain uses TRBV4-1 and TRBJ2-7; the match to TRBD1 covers 8 bases. The length of the CDR3 is 15 residues. With V trimmed by 1 base and J by 0 bases, 2 bases remained unmatched. The germline gives CDR1 MGHRA, CDR2 YSYEKL. CDR3 protein: CASSQGTGNSYEQYF. The CDR3 nucleotides are TGCGCCAGCAGCCAAGGGACAGGGAACTCCTACGAGCAGTACTTC.

V and J are TRBV19 and TRBJ2-2; D remains unclear. CDR3 size: 15 residues. Germline CDR1 is LNHDA and CDR2 is SQIVND (reference sequence). Trimming left V 7 bases short and J 2 bases short, with 14 bases between. The CDR3 bases are TGTGCCAGTACCCTCGGATACAGTAACACCGGGGAGCTGTTTTTT. It encodes CASTLGYSNTGELFF.

This clone was counted a single time. This chain uses TRBV27 with TRBJ2-7, with D maybe TRBD1 (6 bases). The V gene's germline CDR1 is MNHEY and CDR2 SMNVEV (reference sequence). The CDR3 runs 11 residues. V was pared by 5 bases and J by 6 bases, with 8 bases between. DNA of the CDR3: TGTGCCAGCAGTAGCAGGGGCGAGCAGTACTTC. Translating it yields CASSSRGEQYF.

The chain combines TRBV14 with TRBJ2-1, with a possible D match to TRBD2 (6 bases). The CDR3 covers 12 residues. Between the trimmed V and J ends, which lost 4 bases and 8 bases, there was a span of 9 bases. Germline V gives CDR1 SGHDN, CDR2 FVKESK. CDR3 protein: CASSPLAHEQFF. CDR3 coding DNA: TGTGCCAGCAGCCCGCTAGCGCATGAGCAGTTCTTC.

The chain uses TRBV27 and TRBJ1-5, with D perhaps TRBD1 (6 bases). V lost 4 bases and J 5 bases, leaving 9 bases between the germline ends. The germline V gene has CDR1 MNHEY and CDR2 SMNVEV (reference sequence). This CDR3 region has 13 residues. The CDR3 sequence: CASSWGPHQPQHF. The CDR3 DNA reads as TGTGCCAGCAGTTGGGGGCCCCATCAGCCCCAGCATTTT.

V is TRBV27 and J is TRBJ2-5, with D perhaps matching TRBD2 (7 bases). This CDR3 region has 16 residues. The germline CDR1 and CDR2 sequences are MNHEY and SMNVEV (reference sequence). V lost 6 bases and J lost 5, with 22 bases in between. CDR3 protein: CASSPPGAGAEETQYF. CDR3 DNA: TGTGCCAGCAGCCCCCCGGGGGCGGGAGCTGAGGAGACCCAGTACTTC.

V gene TRBV15 combines with J gene TRBJ1-2; 10 nucleotides agree with TRBD1. The CDR3 is 15 residues long. Germline V lookup: CDR1 LNHNV, CDR2 YYDKDF (reference sequence). J lost 8 bases, V lost 1 base, and 7 bases had no gene match. CDR3 protein: CATSRVTGGSSGYTF. The CDR3 nucleotides are TGTGCCACCAGCAGAGTGACAGGGGGCTCCTCAGGCTACACCTTC. The full variable domain, completed using reference TRBV15 and TRBJ1-2, is DAMVIQNPRYQVTQFGKPVTLSCSQTLNHNVMYWYQQKSSQAPKLLFHYYDKDFNNEADTPDNFQSRRPNTSFCFLDIRSPGLGDTAMYLCATSRVTGGSSGYTFGSGTRLTVV.

The CDR3 DNA sequence: TGTGCCAGCAGCCAAGAGGGGGCTCATGATGGCTACACCTTC. Translated: CASSQEGAHDGYTF. The chain joins TRBV14 to TRBJ1-2; a possible D gene is TRBD1 (6 bases). The ends were cut back, 0 bases at V and 6 bases at J, with 11 bases in the middle. The CDR3 contains 14 residues. Germline CDR1 reads SGHDN; CDR2 reads FVKESK.

The chain uses TRBV15 and TRBJ2-7; tentatively, D is TRBD1 (6 bases). V was trimmed by 3 bases and J by 0 bases, leaving 15 bases between them. The CDR3 runs to 16 residues. Per the germline V gene, CDR1 is LNHNV and CDR2 is YYDKDF (reference sequence). CDR3 residues: CATSSSGQLASYEQYF. CDR3 sequence (DNA): TGTGCCACCAGCAGCTCTGGACAGCTGGCCTCCTACGAGCAGTACTTC.

The chain has TRBV6-1 and TRBJ2-7; TRBD1 might be the D (6 bases). Between the trimmed V and J ends, which lost 1 base and 4 bases, there was a span of 8 bases. CDR3 size: 13 residues. Germline CDR1 MNHNS, CDR2 SASEGT. The CDR3 region is CASSEDRVYEQYF. CDR3 nucleotides: TGTGCCAGCAGTGAAGACAGGGTATACGAGCAGTACTTC.

This chain uses TRBV23-1 with TRBJ1-3; D uncertain. TRBV23-1 is sorted into the ORF group, with uncertain function. The CDR3 contains 12 residues. With 10 bases removed from V and 4 bases from J, the gap between germline ends came to 11 bases. The chain's CDR3 is CAKRFWGNTIYF. CDR3 in DNA: TGCGCCAAGCGATTTTGGGGAAACACCATATATTTT.

The chain combines TRBV27 with TRBJ2-5, with D possibly TRBD1 on 6 matching bases. Germline V gene sequence: CDR1 MNHEY, CDR2 SMNVEV (reference sequence). Trimming removed 7 bases at V and 5 bases at J, with 17 bases between. This CDR3 region has 14 residues. CDR3 sequence (DNA): TGTGCCAGCACCGAGATTGGGGGCCAGGAGACCCAGTACTTC. Translating it yields CASTEIGGQETQYF.

This clone was seen just once. The rearrangement uses TRBV30 and TRBJ1-1; D ambiguous. CDR3 size: 10 residues. V lost 0 bases and J 7 bases, leaving 3 bases between the germline ends. CDR1 and CDR2 from the germline V gene are GTSNPN and SVGIG (reference sequence). The CDR3 DNA is TGTGCCTGGAGTGTTAGTGAAGCTTTCTTT. Protein product: CAWSVSEAFF.

The chain couples TRBV9 to TRBJ1-5; TRBD1 aligns across 8 bases. This CDR3 contains 14 residues. The V and J ends lost 3 bases and 5 bases, in that order; junction bases with no gene match: 4. Germline V gene data show CDR1 as SGDLS and CDR2 as YYNGEE. CDR3 coding DNA: TGTGCCAGCAGCGCTTCAGGGGGCTATCAGCCCCAGCATTTT. Translating it yields CASSASGGYQPQHF.

This chain uses TRBV29-1 with TRBJ1-1, with D perhaps matching TRBD1 (5 bases). CDR3 length: 12 residues. CDR1 is SQVTM, CDR2 ANQGSEA, per germline. Between the trimmed V and J ends, which lost 3 bases and 4 bases, there was a span of 9 bases. CDR3 residues: CSVDSGGTEAFF. In DNA form, the CDR3 reads TGCAGCGTTGATTCGGGGGGCACTGAAGCTTTCTTT. The full variable domain, its missing parts supplied by reference TRBV29-1 and TRBJ1-1, is SAVISQKPSRDICQRGTSLTIQCQVDSQVTMMFWYRQQPGQSLTLIATANQGSEATYESGFVIDKFPISRPNLTFSTLTVSNMSPEDSSIYLCSVDSGGTEAFFGQGTRLTVV.

The chain recombines TRBV5-5 with TRBJ1-2; 7 bases match TRBD1. The CDR3 totals 16 residues. Germline V gene data show CDR1 as SGHKS and CDR2 as YYEKEE (reference sequence). With 3 bases clipped from V and 8 bases from J, the junction kept 16 bases outside the gene matches. The CDR3 loop is CASSWGVTGTGLGYTF. CDR3 nucleotide sequence: TGTGCCAGCAGCTGGGGGGTGACAGGGACGGGTCTGGGCTACACCTTC.

J is TRBJ2-1 and V is TRBV7-9, with 8 bases lining up with TRBD1. The V segment lost 5 bases and the J segment 3 bases; nucleotides outside the gene matches: 6. CDR1 SEHNR and CDR2 FQNEAQ come from the germline V gene (reference sequence). There are 15 residues in the CDR3. The CDR3, as DNA: TGTGCCAGCAGCCTCCGGACAGGGATCTACAATGAGCAGTTCTTC. This sequence encodes CASSLRTGIYNEQFF.

The CDR3 reads CASSYSIVLVETQYF. The CDR3 DNA reads as TGTGCCAGCAGTTACTCGATCGTACTAGTGGAGACCCAGTACTTC. This chain joins TRBV6-5 and TRBJ2-5; a possible D gene is TRBD2 (5 bases). The germline V gene encodes CDR1 MNHEY and CDR2 SVGAGI. The V end was cut by 0 bases, the J end by 5 bases, with 13 bases between. CDR3 length: 15 amino acids.

The chain uses TRBV7-9 and TRBJ2-5, with 9 bases aligning to TRBD2. CDR3 length: 16 residues. J gave up 2 bases and V 5 bases, and 9 bases lay outside the gene matches. Per germline, CDR1 SEHNR and CDR2 FQNEAQ (reference sequence). CDR3 DNA: TGTGCCAGCAGCCTACTACGACTAGCGGTACAAGAGACCCAGTACTTC. It encodes CASSLLRLAVQETQYF.

The V gene is TRBV30, the J gene TRBJ1-1; D not resolved. Germline V lookup: CDR1 GTSNPN, CDR2 SVGIG (reference sequence). V was trimmed by 7 bases and J by 3 bases, leaving 12 bases between them. The CDR3 covers 12 residues. In DNA, the CDR3 is TGTGCCTTCTCGAGATACTACACTGAAGCTTTCTTT. Its translation is CAFSRYYTEAFF.